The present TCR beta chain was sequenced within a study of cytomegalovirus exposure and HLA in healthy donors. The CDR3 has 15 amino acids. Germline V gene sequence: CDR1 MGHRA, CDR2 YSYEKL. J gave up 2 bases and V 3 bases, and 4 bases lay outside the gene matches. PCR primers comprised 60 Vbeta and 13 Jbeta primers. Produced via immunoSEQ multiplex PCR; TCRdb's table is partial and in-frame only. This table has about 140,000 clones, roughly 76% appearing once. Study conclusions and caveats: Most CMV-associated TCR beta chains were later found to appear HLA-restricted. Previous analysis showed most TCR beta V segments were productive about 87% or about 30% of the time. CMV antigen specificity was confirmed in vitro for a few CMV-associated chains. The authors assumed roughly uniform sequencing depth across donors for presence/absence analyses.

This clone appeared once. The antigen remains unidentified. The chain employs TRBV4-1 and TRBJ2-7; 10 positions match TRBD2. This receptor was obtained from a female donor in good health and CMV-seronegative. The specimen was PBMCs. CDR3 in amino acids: CASSHLAGATYEQYF. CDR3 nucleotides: TGCGCCAGCAGCCACCTAGCGGGGGCCACCTACGAGCAGTACTTC.